Listed here is a single TCR beta chain. Its antigen is not identified. This entry is derived from a study of cytomegalovirus exposure and HLA in healthy donors. Study outcomes and limitations: Some TCR beta chains (more than 150 of them) were listed as cytomegalovirus-associated. Despite most TCR sequences being rare, some public TCRs occurred in many donors. It emerged from a later analysis that several of the most significant clusters appeared to be linked to common viral pathogens.

Researchers ran the PCR with 60 Vbeta and 13 Jbeta primers. The method was immunoSEQ multiplex PCR; TCRdb's version includes in-frame clones alone and lacks a portion of them. The sample holds 150,000 to 200,000 clones, nearly 80% seen once. CDR3 length: 17 amino acids. Germline values: CDR1 MNHNS, CDR2 SASEGT. Trimming stripped 3 bases from V and 4 bases from J, with 16 bases between. The donors, nominally healthy at sampling, likely had unrecorded immune exposures. The chain carries TRBV6-1 and TRBJ1-6; D gene uncertain. This receptor was taken from a man aged 40-55 years in good health and CMV-seropositive. Sequencing was performed on PBMCs. The CDR3 DNA follows: TGTGCCAGCAGTGAGCGCCACTCCACCTCTTATAATTCACCCCTCCACTTT. It specifies CASSERHSTSYNSPLHF.